One sample yielded the 18 T cell receptor beta chains listed below, sequenced in a study of PD-L1 blockade in urothelial cancer (dated by TCRdb to 2017 to 2019). Libraries were prepared through the immunoSEQ multiplex PCR assay. As stored in TCRdb, this immuneACCESS dataset retains in-frame rearrangements with V and J assigned. A fraction of the clones does not appear; measured against another copy, unresolved V genes explain less than half of the discrepancy, and the remainder lacks a known reason. The sample table shows some 29,000 clones, and about 88% are seen once. The leading ten clones occupy less than 2% of the sample. Sequences were derived from PBMCs, sampled around atezolizumab (anti-PD-L1) treatment. These receptors came from a man aged 50 or older with urothelial cancer.

V usage is TRBV19 and J usage is TRBJ1-1; D is undetermined. The CDR3 contains 13 residues. In germline, CDR1 is LNHDA, CDR2 SQIVND (reference sequence). With 3 bases removed from V and 1 base from J, the gap between germline ends came to 6 bases. The CDR3 sequence is CASSITKNTEAFF. CDR3 DNA: TGTGCCAGTAGTATTACAAAGAACACTGAAGCTTTCTTT.

The CDR3 region has the DNA TGTGCCAGCAGCGTAGGTCGGGGTAAAGAGACCCAGTACTTC. It codes for CASSVGRGKETQYF. The genes are TRBV9 and TRBJ2-5, with D possibly matching TRBD2 (5 bases). Germline V gives CDR1 SGDLS, CDR2 YYNGEE. This CDR3 region has 14 residues. Trimming removed 0 bases at V and 3 bases at J, with 9 bases between.

A single count supports this clone. This chain joins TRBV4-3 and TRBJ2-1; 10 bases map to TRBD2. The J segment lost 0 bases and the V segment lost 2 bases, leaving 1 base of the junction unmatched. The CDR3 totals 16 residues. Germline values: CDR1 LGHNA, CDR2 YSLEER. The CDR3 sequence: CASSQRLAGSYNEQFF. The CDR3 nucleotides read TGCGCCAGCAGCCAAAGACTAGCGGGCTCCTACAATGAGCAGTTCTTC.

This clone was detected a few times. The CDR3 DNA sequence: TGCAGCGTTGATGAGGCAGGGAATGATGAAAAACTGTTTTTT. Translation: CSVDEAGNDEKLFF. The J gene is TRBJ1-4, the V gene TRBV29-1; a weak D match, TRBD1 (5 bases). This CDR3 has 14 amino acids. V was pared by 3 bases and J by 6 bases, with 14 bases between. Germline assignment: CDR1 SQVTM and CDR2 ANQGSEA.

The chain is built from TRBV5-1 and TRBJ2-3; 10 bases match TRBD2. The germline V gene encodes CDR1 SGHRS and CDR2 YFSETQ. The V and J ends lost 3 bases and 3 bases, in that order; junction bases with no gene match: 1. There are 14 residues in the CDR3. The CDR3 region is CASSSAGGTDTQYF. The CDR3 DNA follows: TGCGCCAGCAGCTCAGCGGGAGGGACAGATACGCAGTATTTT.

The V gene is TRBV2, the J gene TRBJ1-5; TRBD1 might be the D (6 bases). Germline assignment: CDR1 SNHLY and CDR2 FYNNEI. CDR3 length: 15 amino acids. V was shortened by 7 bases and J by 2 bases, with 15 bases between the two germline ends. DNA for the CDR3: TGTGCCAGCAACGGTCGGGACAACCGCAATCAGCCCCAGCATTTT. Translated, it gives CASNGRDNRNQPQHF. The complete variable domain, with remaining parts taken from reference TRBV2 and TRBJ1-5, reads EPEVTQTPSHQVTQMGQEVILRCVPISNHLYFYWYRQILGQKVEFLVSFYNNEISEKSEIFDDQFSVERPDGSNFTLKIRSTKLEDSAMYFCASNGRDNRNQPQHFGDGTRLSIL.

The DNA for the CDR3 is TGTGCCAGCAGCTCGGGACTAGCGGCTCAAGAGACCCAGTACTTC. Residues: CASSSGLAAQETQYF. V gene TRBV11-3 combines with J gene TRBJ2-5; 11 nucleotides line up with TRBD2. The CDR3 runs to 15 residues. After removal of 4 bases from V and 2 bases from J, the junction contained 3 bases not matched to a gene. Germline V gives CDR1 SGHNT, CDR2 YENEEA.

The rearrangement links TRBV18 to TRBJ2-2; the match to TRBD2 covers 9 bases. Trimming cost V 1 base and J 4 bases; bases outside gene matches: 4. This CDR3 comprises 16 residues. Per germline, CDR1 KGHSH and CDR2 LQKENI. The CDR3 DNA reads as TGTGCCAGCTCACCACTAGCGGGAGTGTCCACCGGGGAGCTGTTTTTT. This codes for CASSPLAGVSTGELFF.

This chain uses TRBV10-2 with TRBJ2-1; 11 nucleotides agree with TRBD1. The germline CDR1 and CDR2 sequences are WSHSY and SAAADI. The CDR3 contains 16 residues. V gave up 4 bases and J gave up 4 bases; unmatched junction bases: 6. The CDR3 is CASSAMGQGGYNEQFF. The DNA for the CDR3 is TGCGCCAGCAGTGCGATGGGACAGGGGGGGTACAATGAGCAGTTCTTC.

The CDR3 DNA follows: TGCGCCAGCAGCTTGACCGGGACAGACTTCTACGAGCAGTACTTC. It is translated as CASSLTGTDFYEQYF. The rearrangement uses TRBV5-1 and TRBJ2-7; 7 positions agree with TRBD1. The CDR3 totals 15 residues. Germline-derived CDR1 and CDR2 are SGHRS and YFSETQ. V lost 1 base to trimming and J lost 3 bases; unmatched junction nucleotides: 7.

The V and J genes are TRBV18 and TRBJ1-1, with D maybe TRBD1 (5 bases). V was pared by 6 bases and J by 1 base, with 12 bases between. The germline V gene has CDR1 KGHSH and CDR2 LQKENI. The CDR3 sequence is 14 residues long. In DNA, the CDR3 is TGTGCCAGCTCTTCGACAGTGAGGAACACTGAAGCTTTCTTT. Its translation is CASSSTVRNTEAFF.

The gene calls are TRBV7-8 and TRBJ2-1, with TRBD2 identical over 7 bases. Germline assignment: CDR1 SGHVS and CDR2 FQNEAQ. The CDR3 is 15 residues long. V lost 1 base to trimming and J lost 5 bases; unmatched junction nucleotides: 5. This chain's CDR3 is CASSLEGSGHNEQFF. The CDR3 DNA reads as TGTGCCAGCAGCTTAGAAGGTAGCGGGCACAATGAGCAGTTCTTC.

The chain employs TRBV5-1 and TRBJ2-2; 10 bases line up with TRBD1. Trimming took 2 bases from V and 7 from J; bases not matched to a gene: 5. CDR1 SGHRS and CDR2 YFSETQ come from the germline V gene. The CDR3 length is 15 residues. In DNA form, the CDR3 reads TGCGCCAGCAGCTTATTGACAGGGGGCAACGGGGAGCTGTTTTTT. Its translation: CASSLLTGGNGELFF.

The chain has TRBV11-2 and TRBJ2-1, with D perhaps matching TRBD1 (6 bases). There are 17 residues in the CDR3. V shed 5 bases and J shed 6 bases, with 23 bases lying between them. From germline, CDR1 is SGHAT and CDR2 FQNNGV. The CDR3 is CASSPPPGTTIGNEQFF. The CDR3 region has the DNA TGTGCCAGCAGCCCGCCCCCCGGGACAACGATAGGCAATGAGCAGTTCTTC. The variable domain in full, completed from reference TRBV11-2 and TRBJ2-1, reads EAGVAQSPRYKIIEKRQSVAFWCNPISGHATLYWYQQILGQGPKLLIQFQNNGVVDDSQLPKDRFSAERLKGVDSTLKIQPAKLEDSAVYLCASSPPPGTTIGNEQFFGPGTRLTVL.

This chain links TRBV6-1 with TRBJ1-6, with 9 positions matching TRBD1. V was clipped by 5 bases and J by 8 bases; unmatched bases: 1. Germline CDR1 MNHNS, CDR2 SASEGT. The CDR3 is 13 amino acids. The CDR3: CASSTGGYSPLHF. CDR3 nucleotides: TGTGCCAGCAGTACAGGGGGCTATTCACCCCTCCACTTT.

This chain uses TRBV5-1 with TRBJ2-1; 11 bases match TRBD2. CDR1 is SGHRS, CDR2 YFSETQ, per germline. The CDR3 runs 16 residues. Germline trimming cut 4 bases from V and 7 bases from J; bases unmatched to any gene: 10. The CDR3 coding sequence is TGCGCCAGCAGCCTGATCGCTAGCGGGGGGCGAAATGAGCAGTTCTTC. Encoded protein: CASSLIASGGRNEQFF.

CDR3 nucleotide sequence: TGTGCCAGCAACCTTGGACACCGAGCCTACGAGCAGTACTTC. Translation gives CASNLGHRAYEQYF. The gene calls are TRBV5-6 and TRBJ2-7, with D perhaps TRBD1 (5 bases). The CDR3 runs 14 residues. Germline CDR1 SGHDT, CDR2 YYEEEE. Deletions cut 6 bases from V and 2 bases from J, with 15 bases between.

The chain joins TRBV18 to TRBJ1-1; TRBD1 matches 8 bases. V lost 1 base to trimming and J lost 5 bases; unmatched junction nucleotides: 9. Germline V gene lookup returns CDR1 KGHSH and CDR2 LQKENI. CDR3 size: 16 residues. The CDR3 here is CASSPRVRGPFTEAFF. The CDR3 DNA reads TGTGCCAGCTCACCACGAGTCAGGGGGCCTTTTACTGAAGCTTTCTTT.